Each of the 18 T cell receptor beta chains below was sequenced from the same sample in a study of blood T cell repertoires in COVID-19. Data came from immunoSEQ multiplex PCR; TCRdb stores just in-frame clones and leaves some out. The table has hundreds of thousands of clones, around nine tenths seen once. The sample consisted of peripheral blood. The source of these receptors is a woman between 40 and 55 years old who had recovered from COVID-19.

V is TRBV5-6 and J is TRBJ1-6; possible D gene TRBD1, 6 bases. Germline lookup yields CDR1 SGHDT and CDR2 YYEEEE. The length of the CDR3 is 14 residues. The V end was cut by 4 bases, the J end by 7 bases, with 12 bases between. The CDR3 DNA follows: TGTGCCAGCAGCATTGGGGGCACCAATTCACCCCTCCACTTT. Protein: CASSIGGTNSPLHF.

The chain links TRBV7-2 to TRBJ2-1; TRBD2 might be the D (6 bases). V was trimmed by 4 bases and J by 1 base, leaving 14 bases between them. CDR1 is SGHTA, CDR2 FQGNSA, per germline. The CDR3 totals 16 residues. The CDR3: CASSSPSARSYNEQFF. CDR3 in DNA: TGTGCCAGCAGCTCCCCTAGCGCCAGATCCTACAATGAGCAGTTCTTC.

The chain couples TRBV4-1 to TRBJ2-3; maybe TRBD2 (6 bases). The germline CDR1 and CDR2 sequences are MGHRA and YSYEKL. The CDR3 has 16 residues. The ends were cut back, 0 bases at V and 3 bases at J, with 13 bases in the middle. In DNA, the CDR3 is TGCGCCAGCAGCCAAGATCACAGGAGGGGTACAGATACGCAGTATTTT. The encoded protein is CASSQDHRRGTDTQYF.

The sample holds one count of this clone. The chain joins TRBV19 to TRBJ1-2, with TRBD1 identical over 9 bases. The ends lost 4 bases at V and 5 bases at J; junction bases unmatched: 8. The CDR3 is made up of 15 amino acids. CDR1 LNHDA and CDR2 SQIVND come from the germline V gene (reference sequence). CDR3 DNA: TGTGCCAGTAGTACACGGGACAGGGACGGGTATGGCTACACCTTC. Protein: CASSTRDRDGYGYTF.

The chain combines TRBV6-5 with TRBJ1-1; D ambiguous. CDR1 and CDR2 (germline): MNHEY, SVGAGI. This CDR3 is 14 amino acids long. Trimming pared 2 bases from V and 2 bases from J, leaving 9 bases between. In DNA form, the CDR3 reads TGTGCCAGCAGTTACCCAAATCTAAACACTGAAGCTTTCTTT. Protein: CASSYPNLNTEAFF.

This clone has a handful of counts. The chain combines TRBV5-4 with TRBJ2-1; D might be TRBD2 (7 bases). Germline CDR1 is SGHNT and CDR2 is YYREEE (reference sequence). V shed 4 bases and J shed 2 bases, with 13 bases lying between them. The CDR3 is 15 amino acids. CDR3 residues: CASSLRGGAYNEQFF. The CDR3 region has the DNA TGTGCCAGCAGCCTTAGAGGGGGGGCCTACAATGAGCAGTTCTTC. The variable domain in full, with the rest retrieved from reference TRBV5-4 and TRBJ2-1, is ETGVTQSPTHLIKTRGQQVTLRCSSQSGHNTVSWYQQALGQGPQFIFQYYREEENGRGNFPPRFSGLQFPNYSSELNVNALELDDSALYLCASSLRGGAYNEQFFGPGTRLTVL.

The chain employs TRBV11-3 and TRBJ1-3, with TRBD1 identical over 7 bases. CDR3 length: 15 residues. From germline, CDR1 is SGHNT and CDR2 YENEEA. V lost 5 bases to trimming and J lost 4 bases; unmatched junction nucleotides: 8. The CDR3 here is CASSLDRAVGNTIYF. CDR3 coding DNA: TGTGCCAGCAGCCTCGACAGGGCGGTCGGAAACACCATATATTTT.

This rearrangement joins TRBV7-2 to TRBJ2-7; 8 bases line up with TRBD1. Per germline, CDR1 SGHTA and CDR2 FQGNSA. J was trimmed by 0 bases and V by 4 bases; bases with no gene match: 8. The CDR3 covers 16 residues. CDR3 residues: CASSSRGTGTSYEQYF. The DNA of the CDR3 is TGTGCCAGCAGCTCTCGTGGGACAGGCACCTCCTACGAGCAGTACTTC.

This clone was seen a single time. The sample has other DNA sequences that encode this CDR3 too. The chain is built from TRBV2 and TRBJ1-2; 9 bases match TRBD1. Germline lookup yields CDR1 SNHLY and CDR2 FYNNEI. Trimming cost V 3 bases and J 2 bases; bases outside gene matches: 4. The CDR3 covers 15 residues. The CDR3 bases are TGTGCCAGCAGTGATAACAGGGGGCAAAACTATGGCTACACCTTC. Residues: CASSDNRGQNYGYTF. Combining the CDR3 with reference TRBV2 and TRBJ1-2 gives the whole variable domain EPEVTQTPSHQVTQMGQEVILRCVPISNHLYFYWYRQILGQKVEFLVSFYNNEISEKSEIFDDQFSVERPDGSNFTLKIRSTKLEDSAMYFCASSDNRGQNYGYTFGSGTRLTVV.

This clone showed up just once. The chain carries TRBV19 and TRBJ2-7; maybe TRBD1 (6 bases). CDR1 and CDR2 from the germline V gene are LNHDA and SQIVND (reference sequence). The CDR3 runs 13 residues. Trimming took off 6 bases at V and 3 bases at J, with 12 bases between the two ends. The CDR3 region is CASSADSHYEQYF. CDR3 DNA: TGTGCCAGTAGCGCGGACAGCCACTACGAGCAGTACTTC.

The rearrangement joins TRBV7-9 to TRBJ1-3; D not certain. This CDR3 has 15 amino acids. Looked up from germline, CDR1 is SEHNR and CDR2 is FQNEAQ (reference sequence). Trimming shortened V by 2 bases and J by 2 bases, and 10 bases separated the two germline ends. The CDR3 loop is CASSLIGVAGNTIYF. CDR3 coding DNA: TGTGCCAGCAGCTTAATTGGAGTAGCTGGAAACACCATATATTTT.

The chain recombines TRBV7-2 with TRBJ1-2; TRBD1 aligns across 9 bases. The junction had 15 bases not matched to a gene; V was cut back by 3 bases and J by 4 bases. This CDR3 contains 18 residues. Germline V gene data show CDR1 as SGHTA and CDR2 as FQGNSA. CDR3 nucleotides: TGTGCCAGCAGCTTCATTCTATTGTCGGGACAGGGTCCCTATGGCTACACCTTC. It codes for CASSFILLSGQGPYGYTF.

V and J are TRBV7-2 and TRBJ2-5, with 9 bases that match TRBD2. With 5 bases clipped from V and 2 bases from J, the junction kept 3 bases outside the gene matches. Germline-derived CDR1 and CDR2 are SGHTA and FQGNSA. This CDR3 region has 14 residues. The CDR3 here is CASSPAGGQETQYF. The CDR3 region has the DNA TGTGCCAGCAGCCCGGCGGGGGGGCAAGAGACCCAGTACTTC. Full variable domain (rest looked up from reference TRBV7-2 and TRBJ2-5): GAGVSQSPSNKVTEKGKDVELRCDPISGHTALYWYRQSLGQGLEFLIYFQGNSAPDKSGLPSDRFSAERTGGSVSTLTIQRTQQEDSAVYLCASSPAGGQETQYFGPGTRLLVL.

The V and J genes are TRBV3-1 (or the pseudogene TRBV3-2) and TRBJ2-6; 8 bases match TRBD2. V lost 4 bases and J lost 4; bases outside the gene matches: 12. This CDR3 is 18 amino acids long. Per the germline V gene, CDR1 is LGHDT and CDR2 is YNNKEL (reference sequence). The CDR3 reads CASSPWAAGGAGANVLTF. CDR3 nucleotides: TGTGCCAGCAGCCCATGGGCCGCGGGGGGTGCCGGGGCCAACGTCCTGACTTTC.

The V call is TRBV6-1, the J call TRBJ2-2, with TRBD2 matching over 8 bases. This CDR3 has 16 amino acids. V was pared by 4 bases and J by 6 bases, with 10 bases of the junction left unmatched. Germline assignment: CDR1 MNHNS and CDR2 SASEGT. CDR3 region: CASSVSGGRGSGELFF. As DNA, the CDR3 is TGTGCCAGCAGTGTCAGCGGGGGCCGCGGGTCCGGGGAGCTGTTTTTT.

This clone was observed a single time. The rearrangement joins TRBV11-3 to TRBJ2-7; unclear D gene. Germline V gene lookup returns CDR1 SGHNT and CDR2 YENEEA. V dropped 2 bases and J dropped 5 bases, with 10 bases sitting between them. This CDR3 spans 13 amino acids. The CDR3 sequence: CASSLNFSDEQYF. CDR3 in DNA: TGTGCCAGCAGCTTAAACTTCAGCGACGAGCAGTACTTC.

The J gene is TRBJ1-4, the V gene TRBV19; D is undetermined. Looked up from germline, CDR1 is LNHDA and CDR2 is SQIVND (reference sequence). CDR3 size: 14 residues. The ends were cut back, 3 bases at V and 7 bases at J, with 12 bases in the middle. Written as DNA, the CDR3 is TGTGCCAGTAGTATGCGGGCGGGAGGTGAAAAACTGTTTTTT. It yields the protein CASSMRAGGEKLFF.

The V gene is TRBV3-1 (or the pseudogene TRBV3-2), the J gene TRBJ1-6; the match to TRBD1 covers 7 bases. Germline-derived CDR1 and CDR2 are LGHDT and YNNKEL (reference sequence). Trimming removed 0 bases from V and 5 bases from J; junction bases left unmatched: 7. The CDR3 runs to 17 residues. The CDR3 loop reads CASSQDQGTANNSPLHF. The CDR3 bases are TGTGCCAGCAGCCAAGATCAAGGGACAGCCAATAATTCACCCCTCCACTTT.